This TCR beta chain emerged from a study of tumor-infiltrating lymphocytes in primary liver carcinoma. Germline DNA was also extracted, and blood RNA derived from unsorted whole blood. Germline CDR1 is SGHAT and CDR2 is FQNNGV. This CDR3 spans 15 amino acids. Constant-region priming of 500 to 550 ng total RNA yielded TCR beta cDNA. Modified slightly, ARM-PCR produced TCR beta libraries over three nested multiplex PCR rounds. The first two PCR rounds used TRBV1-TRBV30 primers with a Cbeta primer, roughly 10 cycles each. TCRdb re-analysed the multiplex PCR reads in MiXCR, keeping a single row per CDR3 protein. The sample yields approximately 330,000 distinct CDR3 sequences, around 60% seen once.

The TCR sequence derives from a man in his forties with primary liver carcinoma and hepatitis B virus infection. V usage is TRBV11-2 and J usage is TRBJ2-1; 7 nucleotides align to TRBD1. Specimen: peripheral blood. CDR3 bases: TGTGACGGCAGCCCGGGTGCGACAGGGTCGAATGAGCAGTTCTTC. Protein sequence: CDGSPGATGSNEQFF. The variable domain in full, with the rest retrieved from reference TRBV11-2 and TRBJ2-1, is EAGVAQSPRYKIIEKRQSVAFWCNPISGHATLYWYQQILGQGPKLLIQFQNNGVVDDSQLPKDRFSAERLKGVDSTLKIQPAKLEDSAVYLCDGSPGATGSNEQFFGPGTRLTVL.